This T cell receptor (beta chain) was captured in a study of T cells in Graves' hyperthyroidism and ophthalmopathy. Patients having uncontrolled infection, another autoimmune disease, pregnancy or lactation were not included. From more than 8 ml of fresh peripheral blood, PBMCs were isolated. Amplified TCR beta CDR3 regions came from RNA transcripts. A first-round RT-PCR of the TCR CDR3 used the HTBI primer set. From the multiplex PCR reads, TCRdb called clonotypes with MiXCR, one entry per CDR3 protein. The repertoire holds roughly 280,000 distinct CDR3 sequences, 17% seen once, with 55% to 60% in the top ten. V was shortened by 0 bases and J by 9 bases, with 12 bases between the two germline ends. The CDR3 loop spans 15 amino acids. Germline-derived CDR1 and CDR2 are SNHLY and FYNNEI. This clonotype has at least ten counts. Its antigen is as yet unknown. Study-wide findings and caveats: Appearing also in blood were most of the thyroid clonotypes expanded above 0.001.

This rearrangement joins TRBV2 to TRBJ1-6; possible D gene TRBD1, 5 bases. The sequence derives from a woman in her fifties or sixties with Graves' ophthalmopathy. The source material was blood. DNA of the CDR3: TGTGCCAGCAGTGAAGCTCGAGGGGTCGGTTCACCCCTCCACTTT. It yields the protein CASSEARGVGSPLHF.